Below are 17 T cell receptor beta chains sequenced from a single sample in a study of blood T cell repertoires in COVID-19. This table comes from immunoSEQ multiplex PCR, and its TCRdb copy is limited to in-frame clones, with some not included. This table has about 80,000 clones, about 72% appearing once. Input material: peripheral blood. The receptors were gathered from a man between 65 and 80 years old with active or convalescent COVID-19.

This clone was detected once. CDR3 sequence reads: CASKDRTYEQYF. CDR3 in DNA: TGTGCCAGCAAGGACAGAACCTACGAGCAGTACTTC. The chain employs TRBV12-3 or TRBV12-4 and TRBJ2-7; the D gene is possibly TRBD1 (6 bases). V was clipped by 7 bases and J by 2 bases, with 9 bases between them. This CDR3 is built from 12 residues.

With respect to this clone: The junction departs from germline at one end; a sequencing error may be responsible. The chain uses TRBV7-7 and TRBJ1-1; no firm D call. Germline lookup yields CDR1 SSHAT and CDR2 FNYEAQ (reference sequence). This CDR3 has 13 amino acids. The CDR3 coding sequence is TGTGCTAGCAGCTTGGGAGAGAACACTGAAGCTTTCTTT. Its translation: CASSLGENTEAFF. The full variable domain, with the rest looked up from reference TRBV7-7 and TRBJ1-1, is GAGVSQSPRYKVTKRGQDVTLRCDPISSHATLYWYQQALGQGPEFLTYFNYEAQPDKSGLPSDRFSAERPEGSISTLTIQRTEQRDSAMYRCASSLGENTEAFFGQGTRLTVV.

This clone has just one count. The chain combines TRBV14 with TRBJ2-7; 7 bases map to TRBD1. CDR3 length equals 14 residues. Germline V lookup: CDR1 SGHDN, CDR2 FVKESK. Germline trimming cut 4 bases from V and 2 bases from J; bases unmatched to any gene: 5. The CDR3 region is CASSRDSNPYEQYF. CDR3 coding DNA: TGTGCCAGCAGCCGGGACAGTAATCCCTACGAGCAGTACTTC.

The CDR3 sequence is CASSRDRGLYYGYTF. CDR3 bases: TGTGCCAGCAGTCGTGACAGGGGGTTATACTATGGCTACACCTTC. The V gene is TRBV6-5, the J gene TRBJ1-2, with 9 bases lining up with TRBD1. In germline, CDR1 is MNHEY, CDR2 SVGAGI. CDR3 length: 15 amino acids. V was clipped by 5 bases and J by 3 bases; unmatched bases: 7.

The gene calls are TRBV19 and TRBJ1-5; maybe TRBD1 (5 bases). The CDR3 has 13 amino acids. The germline gives CDR1 LNHDA, CDR2 SQIVND (reference sequence). V was shortened by 4 bases and J by 3 bases, with 7 bases between the two germline ends. The CDR3 coding sequence is TGTGCCAGTAGTAGGACAATCAATCAGCCCCAGCATTTT. As protein: CASSRTINQPQHF.

This clone has only one observation. The V and J genes are TRBV2 and TRBJ2-5; TRBD2 aligns across 10 bases. Trimming at V came to 10 bases and at J to 4 bases, leaving 6 bases not matched to a gene. The CDR3 covers 13 residues. In germline, CDR1 is SNHLY, CDR2 FYNNEI. DNA for the CDR3: TGTGCCACCGAGCGGGGGGGCTTAGAGACCCAGTACTTC. As protein: CATERGGLETQYF.

This clone showed up just a few times. The J gene is TRBJ1-6, the V gene TRBV28; 7 bases agree with TRBD1. J lost 7 bases, V lost 8 bases, and 5 bases had no gene match. Germline V gene sequence: CDR1 MDHEN, CDR2 SYDVKM. The CDR3 is 13 residues long. CDR3 nucleotides: TGTGCCAGCGCGACAGGGTACAATTCACCCCTCCACTTT. Its translation: CASATGYNSPLHF.

This sequence joins TRBV6-5 and TRBJ1-5; D is undetermined. This CDR3 region has 14 residues. Germline V CDR1 and CDR2: MNHEY, SVGAGI. V lost 6 bases, J lost 4 bases, and 13 bases lay in between. CDR3 sequence (DNA): TGTGCCAGCAGGGCTAAGGGCGGGAATCAGCCCCAGCATTTT. Translating it yields CASRAKGGNQPQHF.

The genes are TRBV3-1 (or the pseudogene TRBV3-2) and TRBJ1-1; 8 nucleotides match TRBD1. Germline V lookup: CDR1 LGHDT, CDR2 YNNKEL (reference sequence). The CDR3 consists of 14 residues. Trimming cost V 2 bases and J 4 bases; bases outside gene matches: 3. The CDR3 DNA reads TGTGCCAGCAGCCAACAAACAGGGGGCACTGAAGCTTTCTTT. This codes for CASSQQTGGTEAFF.

The table lists this clone with a few counts. The chain carries TRBV5-1 and TRBJ2-6; the match to TRBD2 covers 7 bases. V gave up 2 bases and J gave up 10 bases; unmatched junction bases: 6. The CDR3 is 14 residues long. Germline V CDR1 and CDR2: SGHRS, YFSETQ. In DNA form, the CDR3 reads TGCGCCAGCAGCTTTTCCGGGAGGTCTAACGTCCTGACTTTC. As protein: CASSFSGRSNVLTF.

The J gene is TRBJ1-1, the V gene TRBV6-5; maybe TRBD1 (5 bases). Trimming left V 1 base short and J 3 bases short, with 12 bases between. The CDR3 is 15 residues long. Germline CDR1 MNHEY, CDR2 SVGAGI. The CDR3 DNA reads as TGTGCCAGCAGTTACTTTTCGGGAGGGGACACTGAAGCTTTCTTT. It encodes CASSYFSGGDTEAFF.

The chain has TRBV2 and TRBJ2-5; D is ambiguous. The germline V gene encodes CDR1 SNHLY and CDR2 FYNNEI. The V gene lost 4 bases and the J gene lost 2 bases, with 8 bases spanning the gap. The CDR3 is made up of 13 amino acids. For the CDR3, the DNA is TGTGCCAGCAGTGTTCGGCGGCAAGAGACCCAGTACTTC. This codes for CASSVRRQETQYF.

This clone was counted once. J is TRBJ2-7 and V is TRBV10-3, with D perhaps TRBD1 (6 bases). CDR1 and CDR2 (germline): ENHRY, SYGVKD. Trimming left V 11 bases short and J 2 bases short, with 16 bases between. The CDR3 contains 13 residues. CDR3 sequence (DNA): TGTGCCTCAAACGTGGACAGAGCCTACGAGCAGTACTTC. This gives the protein CASNVDRAYEQYF.

This clone came up a few times. The chain couples TRBV5-8 to TRBJ1-4; TRBD1 might be the D (5 bases). CDR3 length: 12 residues. Per germline, CDR1 SGHTS and CDR2 YDEGEE. V lost 4 bases, J lost 6 bases, and 7 bases lay in between. The CDR3 sequence is CASSRGDEKLFF. CDR3 DNA sequence: TGTGCCAGCAGCCGGGGGGATGAAAAACTGTTTTTT.

Only a few counts were recorded for this clone. V and J are TRBV19 and TRBJ1-5; TRBD1 agrees at 7 bases. CDR1 is LNHDA and CDR2 is SQIVND in the germline V gene (reference sequence). The CDR3 consists of 16 residues. With V trimmed by 9 bases and J by 3 bases, 14 bases remained unmatched. CDR3 DNA: TGTGCCAGCGCTGACATTACGGGACAGATCAATCAGCCCCAGCATTTT. It yields the protein CASADITGQINQPQHF. Using reference TRBV19 and TRBJ1-5 for the parts outside the CDR3, the full variable domain is DGGITQSPKYLFRKEGQNVTLSCEQNLNHDAMYWYRQDPGQGLRLIYYSQIVNDFQKGDIAEGYSVSREKKESFPLTVTSAQKNPTAFYLCASADITGQINQPQHFGDGTRLSIL.

The table lists this clone with a few counts. This chain connects TRBV19 to TRBJ1-5, with D possibly TRBD1 on 6 matching bases. The length of the CDR3 is 13 residues. Germline values: CDR1 LNHDA, CDR2 SQIVND (reference sequence). V was clipped by 5 bases and J by 3 bases, with 8 bases between them. The CDR3 DNA sequence: TGTGCCAGTAGTGGACAGACCAATCAGCCCCAGCATTTT. Translated, it gives CASSGQTNQPQHF.

The V and J genes are TRBV9 and TRBJ2-2; 10 nucleotides match TRBD2. Germline V gene sequence: CDR1 SGDLS, CDR2 YYNGEE. The CDR3 covers 15 residues. After removal of 5 bases from V and 5 bases from J, the junction contained 6 bases not matched to a gene. The chain's CDR3 is CASSKRGGQTGELFF. In nucleotides, the CDR3 is TGTGCCAGCAGTAAGCGGGGGGGTCAGACCGGGGAGCTGTTTTTT.